The rows below give T cell receptor beta chains drawn from one sample of a study of metastatic and nonmetastatic thyroid tumors. TCRdb re-analyzed the PCR reads through MiXCR. The repertoire has approximately 21,000 clones, about 30% of them found once; the top ten carry approximately 18%. Sequenced sample: blood. The origin of the receptors is a female donor with papillary thyroid cancer or a benign thyroid nodule (not recorded which). Some clones in this sample may be carry-over from other donors' samples. Each CDR3 is given with its conserved first and last residue. Fields, in order: J gene, D gene, clone size, V gene, CDR3 DNA, CDR3 protein. The D gene is left open where the match is weak. Part of the rows lack a size; the others show once, few, many or a class for expanded clones.

J: TRBJ2-3; D: TRBD2; size: few; V: TRBV6-4; DNA: TGTGCCAGCAGTGACTCAGCGGGATGCACAGATACGCAGTATTTT; CDR3: CASSDSAGCTDTQYF
J: TRBJ1-2; D: -; size: many; V: TRBV2; DNA: TGTGCCAGCAGTTACCCCGGGACAACTAACTATGGCTACACCTTC; CDR3: CASSYPGTTNYGYTF
J: TRBJ1-2; D: -; size: -; V: TRBV20-1; DNA: TGCAGTGCTAGAGAACACAGTACCGACAAAGGATCGATGCGATACACCTTC; CDR3: CSAREHSTDKGSMRYTF
J: TRBJ2-1; D: -; size: many; V: TRBV14; DNA: TGTGCCAGCAGCCAAGATGGAGCGGTTCTACTGTACAATGAGCAGTTCTTC; CDR3: CASSQDGAVLLYNEQFF
J: TRBJ1-4; D: -; size: many; V: TRBV11-2; DNA: TGTGCCAGCGCGGGGTGGTCTAATGAAAAACTGTTTTTT; CDR3: CASAGWSNEKLFF
J: TRBJ2-7; D: TRBD1; size: few; V: TRBV2; DNA: TGTGCCAGCAGTTCGGGACAGTCCTACGAGCAGTACTTC; CDR3: CASSSGQSYEQYF
J: TRBJ2-1; D: TRBD2; size: many; V: TRBV28; DNA: TGTGCCAGCAGTGGGACTAGCGGGAATGAGCAGTTCTTC; CDR3: CASSGTSGNEQFF
J: TRBJ2-1; D: -; size: -; V: TRBV5-1; DNA: TGCGCCAGCAGAGTGGGGGTCTCCAATGAGCAGTTCTTC; CDR3: CASRVGVSNEQFF
J: TRBJ2-7; D: TRBD1; size: -; V: TRBV20-1; DNA: TGCAGTGCTAGATCCGACAGGGTCTCCTACGAGCAGTACTTC; CDR3: CSARSDRVSYEQYF
J: TRBJ2-7; D: TRBD2; size: -; V: TRBV3-1; DNA: TGTGCCAGCAGCCAAGTCGACGGGAGGGCAGACGAGCAGTACTTC; CDR3: CASSQVDGRADEQYF
J: TRBJ1-6; D: -; size: -; V: TRBV7-8; DNA: TGTGCCAGCAGCTTAATAGTCGCGACGTCGAGTTCACCCCTCCACTTT; CDR3: CASSLIVATSSSPLHF
J: TRBJ1-2; D: -; size: -; V: TRBV28; DNA: TGTGCCAGCAGCCCGGCTTTGGGAGGACTTCCAATCTATGGCTACACCTTC; CDR3: CASSPALGGLPIYGYTF
J: TRBJ2-7; D: TRBD2; size: -; V: TRBV20-1; DNA: TGCAGTGCTAGGGCGAGCGGGAGGACCACGGGCCACGAGCAGTACTTC; CDR3: CSARASGRTTGHEQYF
J: TRBJ2-3; D: TRBD1; size: -; V: TRBV5-5; DNA: TGTGCCAGCAGCTTCCAGGGGGACACAGATCCGCAGTATTTT; CDR3: CASSFQGDTDPQYF
J: TRBJ1-1; D: TRBD1; size: few; V: TRBV6-1; DNA: TGTGCCAGCAGGCGACAGGGGCGGGACACTGAAGCTTTCTTT; CDR3: CASRRQGRDTEAFF
J: TRBJ2-7; D: TRBD2; size: -; V: TRBV20-1; DNA: TGCAGTGCTAGTCACGTTAATCACCTAGCGGGAGGTGAGCAGTACTTC; CDR3: CSASHVNHLAGGEQYF
J: TRBJ2-7; D: -; size: -; V: TRBV11-3; DNA: TGTGCCAGCAGCGGGGGTATAACTTACGAGCAGTACTTC; CDR3: CASSGGITYEQYF
J: TRBJ2-1; D: -; size: -; V: TRBV7-3; DNA: TGTGCCAGCAGCTTAGGCGGTGAGCAGTTCTTC; CDR3: CASSLGGEQFF
J: TRBJ1-2; D: -; size: -; V: TRBV2; DNA: TGTGCCAGCAGTGAAGCTCCCAAAGCTAACTATGGCTACACCTTC; CDR3: CASSEAPKANYGYTF
J: TRBJ1-2; D: -; size: medium-sized; V: TRBV28; DNA: TGTGCCAGCTTCGTTCGGGGGACGGGCAGGGCCACCTATGGCTACACCTTC; CDR3: CASFVRGTGRATYGYTF